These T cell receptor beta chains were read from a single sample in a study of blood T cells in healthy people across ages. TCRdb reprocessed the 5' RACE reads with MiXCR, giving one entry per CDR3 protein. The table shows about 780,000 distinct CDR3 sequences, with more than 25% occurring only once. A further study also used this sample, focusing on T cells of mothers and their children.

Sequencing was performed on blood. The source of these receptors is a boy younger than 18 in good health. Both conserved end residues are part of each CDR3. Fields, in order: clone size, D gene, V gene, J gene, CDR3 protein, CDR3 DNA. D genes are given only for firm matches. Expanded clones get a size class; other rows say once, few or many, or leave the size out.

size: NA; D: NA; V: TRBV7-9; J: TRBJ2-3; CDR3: CASSLSVGAGNTDTQYF; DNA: TGTGCCAGCAGCTTATCCGTTGGGGCAGGCAACACAGATACGCAGTATTTT
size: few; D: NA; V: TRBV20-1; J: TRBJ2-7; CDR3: CSAPRTAEGEQYF; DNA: TGCAGTGCTCCGAGGACGGCCGAAGGGGAGCAGTACTTC
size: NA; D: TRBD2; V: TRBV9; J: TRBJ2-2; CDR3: CASSVAGGGTGELFF; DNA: TGTGCCAGCAGCGTTGCGGGGGGCGGAACCGGGGAGCTGTTTTTT
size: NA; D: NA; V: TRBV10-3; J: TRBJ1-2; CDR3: CASERGMGYGYTF; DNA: TGTGCCAGCGAGAGAGGGATGGGGTATGGCTACACCTTC
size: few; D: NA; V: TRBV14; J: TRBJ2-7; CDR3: CASSHFGGAFDEQYF; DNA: TGTGCCAGCAGCCATTTCGGGGGCGCCTTCGACGAGCAGTACTTC
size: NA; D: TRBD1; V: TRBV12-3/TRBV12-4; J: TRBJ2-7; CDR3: CASSSWTGGGEQYF; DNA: TGTGCCAGCAGTTCTTGGACAGGGGGTGGCGAGCAGTACTTC
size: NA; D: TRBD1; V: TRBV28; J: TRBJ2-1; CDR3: CASWGTESYNEQFF; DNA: TGTGCCAGCTGGGGGACAGAATCTTACAATGAGCAGTTCTTC
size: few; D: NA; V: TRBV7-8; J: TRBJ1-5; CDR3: CASSLAGGGLLQPQHF; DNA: TGTGCCAGCAGCTTAGCGGGGGGGGGTCTTTTGCAGCCCCAGCATTTT
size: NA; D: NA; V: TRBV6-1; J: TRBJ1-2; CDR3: CASSASGRGYGYTF; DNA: TGTGCCAGCAGTGCTTCAGGACGGGGCTATGGCTACACCTTC
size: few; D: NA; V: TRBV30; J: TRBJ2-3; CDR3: CAWSPPGTPLTDTQYF; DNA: TGTGCCTGGAGTCCCCCCGGGACTCCCCTGACAGATACGCAGTATTTT
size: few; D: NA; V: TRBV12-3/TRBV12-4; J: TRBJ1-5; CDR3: CASTRELGQPQHF; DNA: TGTGCCAGCACCCGGGAACTGGGTCAGCCCCAGCATTTT
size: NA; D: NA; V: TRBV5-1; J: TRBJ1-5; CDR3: CTSSLEGASNQPQHF; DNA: TGCACCAGCAGCTTGGAGGGCGCTAGCAATCAGCCCCAGCATTTT
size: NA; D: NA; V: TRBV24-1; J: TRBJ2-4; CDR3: CATSDGRGKNIRYF; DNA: TGTGCCACCAGTGATGGCAGGGGAAAAAACATTCGGTACTTC
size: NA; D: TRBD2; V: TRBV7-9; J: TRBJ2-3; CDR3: CASTRTSGSTDTQYF; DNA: TGTGCCAGCACACGGACTAGCGGGAGCACAGATACGCAGTATTTT
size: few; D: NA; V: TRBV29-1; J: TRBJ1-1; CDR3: CSVGEIQNTEAFF; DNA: TGCAGCGTTGGAGAGATCCAGAACACTGAAGCTTTCTTT
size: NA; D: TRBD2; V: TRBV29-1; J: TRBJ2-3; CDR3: CSAGLEIGRGTQYF; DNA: TGCAGCGCGGGACTAGAAATAGGTAGAGGTACGCAGTATTTT
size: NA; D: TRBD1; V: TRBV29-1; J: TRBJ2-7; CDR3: CGGQAASYEQYF; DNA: TGTGGGGGACAGGCGGCCTCCTACGAGCAGTACTTC
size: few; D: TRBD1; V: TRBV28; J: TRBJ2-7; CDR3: CASRHRGQFNEQYF; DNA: TGTGCCAGCAGACACAGGGGGCAGTTCAACGAGCAGTACTTC
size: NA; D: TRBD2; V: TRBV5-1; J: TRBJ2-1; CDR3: CASRRTSEGEQFF; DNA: TGCGCCAGCAGGAGAACTAGCGAGGGTGAGCAGTTCTTC
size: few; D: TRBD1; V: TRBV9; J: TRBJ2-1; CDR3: CASSVAQGAHRNEQFF; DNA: TGTGCCAGCAGCGTCGCACAGGGGGCTCACCGTAATGAGCAGTTCTTC
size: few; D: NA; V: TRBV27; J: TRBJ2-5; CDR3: CASSPRLVRAETQYF; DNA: TGTGCCAGCAGTCCCCGACTAGTCCGGGCAGAGACCCAGTACTTC
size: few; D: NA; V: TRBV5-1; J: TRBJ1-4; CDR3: CASSLNQGGGEKLFF; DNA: TGCGCCAGCAGCTTGAACCAGGGCGGGGGAGAAAAACTGTTTTTT
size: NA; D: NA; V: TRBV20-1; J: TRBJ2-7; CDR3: CSAYRPGVNYEQYF; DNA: TGCAGTGCTTACCGACCGGGAGTAAACTACGAGCAGTACTTC
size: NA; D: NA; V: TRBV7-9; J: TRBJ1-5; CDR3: CARSQARPQHF; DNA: TGTGCCAGGAGCCAGGCCCGGCCCCAGCATTTT
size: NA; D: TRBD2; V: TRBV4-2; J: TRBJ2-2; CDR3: CASSQEASGGRRNTGELFF; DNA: TGTGCCAGCAGCCAAGAGGCTAGCGGGGGGCGGCGGAACACCGGGGAGCTGTTTTTT
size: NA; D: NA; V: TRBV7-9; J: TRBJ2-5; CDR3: CASSPGWQGRETQYF; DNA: TGTGCCAGCAGCCCAGGGTGGCAGGGACGAGAGACCCAGTACTTC
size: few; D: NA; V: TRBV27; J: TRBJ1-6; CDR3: CASSLMDSPLHF; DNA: TGTGCCAGCAGTTTAATGGATTCACCCCTCCACTTT
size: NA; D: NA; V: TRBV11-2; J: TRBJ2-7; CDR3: CASSRDRFYEQYF; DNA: TGTGCCAGCAGCCGCGACAGATTCTACGAGCAGTACTTC
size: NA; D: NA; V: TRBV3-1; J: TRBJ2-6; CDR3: CASSLRRAGANVLTF; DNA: TGTGCCAGCAGCCTCCGGAGGGCTGGGGCCAACGTCCTGACTTTC
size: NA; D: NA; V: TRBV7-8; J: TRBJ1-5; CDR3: CASSLAAGLFNQPQHF; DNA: TGTGCCAGCAGCTTAGCGGCAGGACTCTTTAATCAGCCCCAGCATTTT
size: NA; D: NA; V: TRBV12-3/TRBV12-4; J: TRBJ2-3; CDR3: CASSTRDPTDTQYF; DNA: TGTGCCAGCAGCACCCGGGACCCCACAGATACGCAGTATTTT
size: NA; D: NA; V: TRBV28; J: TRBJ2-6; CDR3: CASRPRDTRRANVLTF; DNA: TGTGCCAGCAGGCCTCGGGACACCCGAAGGGCCAACGTCCTGACTTTC
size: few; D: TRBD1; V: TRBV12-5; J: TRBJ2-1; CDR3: CASAAGQGAYEQFF; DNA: TGTGCTAGTGCGGCGGGACAGGGGGCCTATGAGCAGTTCTTC
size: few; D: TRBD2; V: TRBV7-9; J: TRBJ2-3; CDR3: CASTEGGETDTQYF; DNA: TGTGCCAGCACTGAGGGAGGGGAGACAGATACGCAGTATTTT
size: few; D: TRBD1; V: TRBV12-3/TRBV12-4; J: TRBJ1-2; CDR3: CASSLGDRYGYTF; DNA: TGTGCCAGCAGTTTGGGGGACAGATATGGCTACACCTTC
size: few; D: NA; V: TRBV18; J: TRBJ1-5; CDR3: CASSPTVNSNQPQHF; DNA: TGTGCCAGCTCACCGACGGTGAATAGCAATCAGCCCCAGCATTTT
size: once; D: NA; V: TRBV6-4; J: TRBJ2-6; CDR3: CASSMGPGANVLTF; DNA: TGTGCCAGCAGTATGGGGCCAGGGGCCAACGTCCTGACTTTC
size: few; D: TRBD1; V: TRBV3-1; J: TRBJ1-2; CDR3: CASSQGGQAGYTF; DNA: TGTGCCAGCAGCCAAGGGGGACAGGCTGGCTACACCTTC
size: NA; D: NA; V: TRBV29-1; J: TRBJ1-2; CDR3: CSVDHSDYGYTF; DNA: TGCAGCGTTGATCACAGCGACTATGGCTACACCTTC
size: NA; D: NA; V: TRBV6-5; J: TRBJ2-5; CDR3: CASTDGVLVAFF; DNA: TGTGCCAGCACCGACGGGGTCCTAGTGGCGTTCTTC
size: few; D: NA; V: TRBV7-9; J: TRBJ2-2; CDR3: CASSSRTRGPNTGELFF; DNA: TGTGCCAGCAGCTCCCGAACCAGGGGACCGAACACCGGGGAGCTGTTTTTT
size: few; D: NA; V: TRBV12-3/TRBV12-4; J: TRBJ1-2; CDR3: CASRWGRSNYGYTF; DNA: TGTGCCAGCAGATGGGGACGGAGTAACTATGGCTACACCTTC
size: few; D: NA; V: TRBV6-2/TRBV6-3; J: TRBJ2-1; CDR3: CASRAIGYNEQFF; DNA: TGTGCCAGCAGGGCCATAGGGTACAATGAGCAGTTCTTC
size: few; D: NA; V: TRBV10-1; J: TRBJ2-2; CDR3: CASSATPPENTGELFF; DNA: TGCGCCAGCAGTGCGACTCCCCCCGAGAACACCGGGGAGCTGTTTTTT
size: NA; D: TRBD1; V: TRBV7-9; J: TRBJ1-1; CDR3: CASSSPTGVHTEAFF; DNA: TGTGCCAGCAGCTCACCGACAGGGGTGCACACTGAAGCTTTCTTT
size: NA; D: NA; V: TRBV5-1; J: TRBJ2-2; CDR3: CASSFSPRTGELFF; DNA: TGCGCCAGCAGCTTCAGTCCAAGGACCGGGGAGCTGTTTTTT
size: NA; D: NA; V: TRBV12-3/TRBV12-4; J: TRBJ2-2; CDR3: CASSPSSGEPFF; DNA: TGTGCCAGCAGTCCGTCGTCCGGGGAGCCGTTTTTT
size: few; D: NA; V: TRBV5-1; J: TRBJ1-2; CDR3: CASSAEGGSGGYTF; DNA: TGCGCCAGCAGCGCCGAAGGGGGATCGGGTGGCTACACCTTC
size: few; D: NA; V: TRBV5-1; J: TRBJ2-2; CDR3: CASSRDSTSRPTGELFF; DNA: TGCGCCAGCAGCCGGGACTCCACCTCCCGCCCCACCGGGGAGCTGTTTTTT
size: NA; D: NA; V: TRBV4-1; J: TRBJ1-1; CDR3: CACSWGREAFF; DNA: TGCGCCTGCAGCTGGGGGAGGGAAGCTTTCTTT
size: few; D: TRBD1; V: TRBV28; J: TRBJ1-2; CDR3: CASSSSDRGNGYTF; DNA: TGTGCCAGCAGTTCATCGGACAGGGGAAATGGCTACACCTTC